This passage covers 20 T cell receptor beta chains from one sample sequenced in a study of blood T cell repertoires in COVID-19. The repertoire was sequenced with immunoSEQ multiplex PCR; TCRdb's copy has only in-frame clones and lacks some. The profile shows 170,000 or so clones, about nine tenths of them singletons. Material: peripheral blood. The receptors were sampled from a man aged 18-30 years who had recovered from COVID-19.

V and J are TRBV5-1 and TRBJ1-1; 9 bases agree with TRBD1. CDR1 and CDR2 from the germline V gene are SGHRS and YFSETQ. The junction had 12 bases not matched to a gene; V was cut back by 6 bases and J by 6 bases. This CDR3 is built from 15 residues. The CDR3 spells CASTTWDREDPEAFF. The CDR3 DNA reads TGCGCCAGCACGACCTGGGACAGGGAGGACCCTGAAGCTTTCTTT.

V is TRBV5-1 and J is TRBJ1-1, with TRBD1 identical over 8 bases. CDR1 is SGHRS, CDR2 YFSETQ, per germline. This CDR3 is 15 amino acids long. The V and J ends lost 4 bases and 1 base, in that order; junction bases with no gene match: 6. The DNA of the CDR3 is TGCGCCAGCAGCACTCGGACAGGGACGAACACTGAAGCTTTCTTT. It codes for CASSTRTGTNTEAFF.

The gene calls are TRBV28 and TRBJ1-2; 8 bases map to TRBD1. Germline V gives CDR1 MDHEN, CDR2 SYDVKM. Trimming at V came to 2 bases and at J to 7 bases, leaving 6 bases not matched to a gene. This CDR3 is built from 14 residues. The CDR3 DNA sequence: TGTGCCAGCAGTTTAGTCGGGACAGGTTCTGGCTACACCTTC. Its protein is CASSLVGTGSGYTF.

The V gene is TRBV7-2, the J gene TRBJ2-1, with D tentatively TRBD2 (6 bases). CDR3 length: 15 amino acids. Germline V lookup: CDR1 SGHTA, CDR2 FQGNSA. The germline V and J ends were trimmed by 2 bases and 4 bases, with 12 bases remaining between them. The CDR3, as DNA: TGTGCCAGCAGCTTATCTTTCGGACTATACAATGAGCAGTTCTTC. This codes for CASSLSFGLYNEQFF.

The rearrangement uses TRBV19 and TRBJ2-7; 12 nucleotides align to TRBD2. The germline V gene has CDR1 LNHDA and CDR2 SQIVND (reference sequence). The CDR3 contains 15 residues. J lost 0 bases, V lost 7 bases, and 4 bases had no gene match. The CDR3 loop reads CASTPTSGSSYEQYF. In nucleotides, the CDR3 is TGTGCCAGTACCCCGACTAGCGGGAGCTCCTACGAGCAGTACTTC.

The rearrangement uses TRBV5-4 and TRBJ2-1, with D possibly being TRBD1 (5 bases). V gave up 0 bases and J gave up 5 bases, with 9 bases separating them. Per germline, CDR1 SGHNT and CDR2 YYREEE (reference sequence). The CDR3 length is 14 residues. The CDR3 loop is CASSLVQVDNEQFF. The CDR3 nucleotides are TGTGCCAGCAGCTTGGTACAGGTGGACAATGAGCAGTTCTTC.

V is TRBV5-4 and J is TRBJ2-6; 9 bases align to TRBD2. The V gene's germline CDR1 is SGHNT and CDR2 YYREEE (reference sequence). Trimming cost V 5 bases and J 0 bases; bases outside gene matches: 15. This CDR3 is 20 amino acids long. CDR3 residues: CASSSGFTSGFLSGANVLTF. The CDR3, as DNA: TGTGCCAGCAGTTCGGGGTTTACTAGCGGGTTCCTCTCTGGGGCCAACGTCCTGACTTTC.

J is TRBJ1-1 and V is TRBV11-1; 7 bases align to TRBD1. Germline V CDR1 and CDR2: SGHAT, FQDESV (reference sequence). V dropped 2 bases and J dropped 1; count of bases not matched to a gene: 4. CDR3 length equals 15 residues. CDR3 in amino acids: CASSLRGTENTEAFF. CDR3 DNA: TGTGCCAGCAGCTTAAGGGGGACAGAGAACACTGAAGCTTTCTTT.

This chain links TRBV12-3 or TRBV12-4 with TRBJ1-2; no definite D call. Between the trimmed V and J ends, which lost 6 bases and 3 bases, there was a span of 5 bases. The CDR3 spans 11 residues. This CDR3 reads CASRQDYGYTF. CDR3 coding DNA: TGTGCCAGCAGACAAGACTATGGCTACACCTTC.

This sequence joins TRBV28 and TRBJ1-4; D remains unclear. Trimming removed 1 base from V and 7 bases from J, with 16 bases in between. The CDR3 spans 16 residues. Germline lookup yields CDR1 MDHEN and CDR2 SYDVKM. The CDR3 coding sequence is TGTGCCAGCAGTTTATCGGCCGGGGTAATAGGTGAAAAACTGTTTTTT. Amino acid sequence: CASSLSAGVIGEKLFF.

This clone has just one count. This chain connects TRBV27 to TRBJ1-3; D uncertain. The CDR3 extends over 15 amino acids. The V gene's germline CDR1 is MNHEY and CDR2 SMNVEV (reference sequence). V was cut by 2 bases and J by 2 bases, with 10 bases left in between. In nucleotides, the CDR3 is TGTGCCAGCAGTTTAGGGCCAGGAACTGGAAACACCATATATTTT. The encoded protein is CASSLGPGTGNTIYF.

With respect to this clone: Other DNA sequences from this sample encode an identical CDR3 as well. CDR3 protein: CSVVPGETQYF. Here the CDR3 DNA reads TGCAGCGTTGTCCCCGGTGAGACCCAGTACTTC. The chain combines TRBV29-1 with TRBJ2-5, with D unclear. Looked up from germline, CDR1 is SQVTM and CDR2 is ANQGSEA. V was clipped by 4 bases and J by 5 bases, with 8 bases between them. The CDR3 contains 11 residues.

The J gene is TRBJ1-1, the V gene TRBV9, with TRBD1 matching 9 bases. Trimming at V came to 4 bases and at J to 3 bases, leaving 16 bases not matched to a gene. The CDR3 is 18 amino acids. The germline V gene encodes CDR1 SGDLS and CDR2 YYNGEE. Here the CDR3 DNA reads TGTGCCAGCAGCAAGCAACTCGGGACAGGGCGACGCGACACTGAAGCTTTCTTT. It specifies CASSKQLGTGRRDTEAFF.

The chain links TRBV7-2 to TRBJ1-1; D perhaps matches TRBD1 (5 bases). The CDR3 has 14 residues. The germline V gene has CDR1 SGHTA and CDR2 FQGNSA. V was cut by 5 bases and J by 4 bases, with 14 bases left in between. The CDR3 sequence: CASSDGRGGTEAFF. CDR3 nucleotide sequence: TGTGCCAGCAGCGACGGGAGGGGAGGCACTGAAGCTTTCTTT.

This clone occurred once. The chain recombines TRBV12-3 or TRBV12-4 with TRBJ1-2, with a tentative D call TRBD1 (5 bases). The CDR3 is made up of 13 amino acids. The V end lost 7 bases, the J end lost 3 bases, and 12 bases lay between the germline ends. The CDR3 region is CASTLQGYYGYTF. In DNA form, the CDR3 reads TGTGCCAGCACCCTTCAGGGTTACTATGGCTACACCTTC.

The rearrangement links TRBV24-1 to TRBJ1-4; 7 positions match TRBD1. Unmatched junction bases numbered 5, after V lost 3 bases and J lost 5 bases. This CDR3 is built from 15 residues. Germline V gene data show CDR1 as KGHDR and CDR2 as SFDVKD. CDR3 residues: CATSDRTGGNEKLFF. CDR3 nucleotide sequence: TGTGCCACCAGTGATAGGACAGGTGGGAATGAAAAACTGTTTTTT.

The chain carries TRBV2 and TRBJ2-7; 11 bases agree with TRBD2. The ends lost 0 bases at V and 0 bases at J; junction bases unmatched: 10. CDR3 length: 19 residues. Germline loops: CDR1 SNHLY, CDR2 FYNNEI. The CDR3 reads CASSEAETSGTPYSYEQYF. In nucleotides, the CDR3 is TGTGCCAGCAGTGAAGCGGAGACTAGCGGGACCCCCTACTCCTACGAGCAGTACTTC.

The chain recombines TRBV27 with TRBJ2-7; no definite D call. Germline values: CDR1 MNHEY, CDR2 SMNVEV (reference sequence). Trimming took 3 bases from V and 3 from J, leaving 18 bases between them. There are 16 residues in the CDR3. CDR3 DNA sequence: TGTGCCAGCAGTTTGAGGAACCCTACTCCCGGCTACGAGCAGTACTTC. Protein product: CASSLRNPTPGYEQYF.

The V and J genes are TRBV7-3 and TRBJ2-1; 7 nucleotides line up with TRBD1. The CDR3 spans 16 residues. Germline lookup yields CDR1 SGHTA and CDR2 FQGTGA. V lost 2 bases and J lost 8; bases outside the gene matches: 12. CDR3 sequence (DNA): TGTGCCAGCAGCTTAGCCCAATCGACAGGGTTGGATGAGCAGTTCTTC. Protein product: CASSLAQSTGLDEQFF.

This chain joins TRBV4-3 and TRBJ2-7; TRBD2 matches 8 bases. Per the germline V gene, CDR1 is LGHNA and CDR2 is YSLEER. The CDR3 spans 15 residues. J lost 6 bases, V lost 4 bases, and 11 bases had no gene match. The CDR3 region is CASSPSALAGFEQYF. In nucleotides, the CDR3 is TGCGCCAGCAGCCCTTCGGCTCTAGCGGGTTTCGAGCAGTACTTC.